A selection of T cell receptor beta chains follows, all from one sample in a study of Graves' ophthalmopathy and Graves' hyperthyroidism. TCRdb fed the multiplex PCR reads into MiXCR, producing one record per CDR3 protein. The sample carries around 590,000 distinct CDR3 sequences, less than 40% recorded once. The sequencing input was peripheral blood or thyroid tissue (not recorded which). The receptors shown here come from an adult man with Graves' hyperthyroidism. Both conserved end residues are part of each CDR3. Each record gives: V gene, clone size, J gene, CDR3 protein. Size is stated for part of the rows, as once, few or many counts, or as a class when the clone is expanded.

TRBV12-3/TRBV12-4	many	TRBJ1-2	CASSLARAVRGYTF
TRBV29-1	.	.	CSVDGTSRTGELFF
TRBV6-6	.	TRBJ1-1	CASSYSGESNTEAFF
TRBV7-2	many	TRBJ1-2	CASSSTGVYGYTF
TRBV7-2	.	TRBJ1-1	CASSQEIRARTNTEAFF
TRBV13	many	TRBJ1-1	CASSYRDPTEAFF
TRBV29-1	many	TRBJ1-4	CSVKTGGLNEKLFF
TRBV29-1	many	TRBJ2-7	CSARILGAYEQYF
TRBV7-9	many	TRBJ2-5	CASSSPTDQETQYF
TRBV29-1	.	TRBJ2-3	CSVLGPSTDTQYF
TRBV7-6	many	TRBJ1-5	CASSLGQGANQPQHF
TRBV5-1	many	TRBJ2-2	CASSVPGQGVRTGELFF
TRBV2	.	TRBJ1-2	CASSEVGRYTF